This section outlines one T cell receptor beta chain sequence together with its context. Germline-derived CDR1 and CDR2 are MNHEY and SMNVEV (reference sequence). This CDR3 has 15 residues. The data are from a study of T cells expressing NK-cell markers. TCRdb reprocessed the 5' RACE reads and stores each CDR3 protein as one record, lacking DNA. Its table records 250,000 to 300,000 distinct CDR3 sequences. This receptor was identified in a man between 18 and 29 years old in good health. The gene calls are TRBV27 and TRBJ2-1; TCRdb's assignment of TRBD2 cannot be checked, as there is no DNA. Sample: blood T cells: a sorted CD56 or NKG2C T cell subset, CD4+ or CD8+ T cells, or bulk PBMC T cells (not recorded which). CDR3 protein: CASSPTTSWGNEQFF.